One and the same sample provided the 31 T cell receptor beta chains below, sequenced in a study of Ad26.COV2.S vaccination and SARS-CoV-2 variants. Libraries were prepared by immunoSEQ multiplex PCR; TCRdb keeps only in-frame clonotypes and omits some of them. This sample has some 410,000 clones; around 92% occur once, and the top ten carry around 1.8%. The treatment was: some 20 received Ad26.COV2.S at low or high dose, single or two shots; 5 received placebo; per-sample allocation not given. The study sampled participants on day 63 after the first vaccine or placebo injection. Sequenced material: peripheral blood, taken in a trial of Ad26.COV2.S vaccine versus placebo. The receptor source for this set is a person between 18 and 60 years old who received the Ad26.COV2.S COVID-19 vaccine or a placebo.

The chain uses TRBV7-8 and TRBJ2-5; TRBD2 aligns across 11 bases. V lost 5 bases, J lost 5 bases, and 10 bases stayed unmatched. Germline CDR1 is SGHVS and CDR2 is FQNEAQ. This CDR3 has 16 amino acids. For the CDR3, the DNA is TGTGCCAGCAGCATACCACTAGCGGGGGTTGGGGAGACCCAGTACTTC. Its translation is CASSIPLAGVGETQYF.

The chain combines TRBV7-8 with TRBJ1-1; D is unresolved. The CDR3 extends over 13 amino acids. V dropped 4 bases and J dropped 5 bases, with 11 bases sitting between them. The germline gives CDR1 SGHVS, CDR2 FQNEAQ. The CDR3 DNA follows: TGTGCCAGCAGCTCTGCGATGGGAACTGAAGCTTTCTTT. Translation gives CASSSAMGTEAFF.

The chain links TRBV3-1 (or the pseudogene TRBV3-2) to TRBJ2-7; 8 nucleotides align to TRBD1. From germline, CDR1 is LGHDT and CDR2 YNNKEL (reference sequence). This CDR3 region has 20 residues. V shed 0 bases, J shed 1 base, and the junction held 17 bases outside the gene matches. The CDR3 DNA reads TGTGCCAGCAGCCAAGAAAGTTTGGGCAACAGGGGGAACAAATCCTACGAGCAGTACTTC. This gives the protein CASSQESLGNRGNKSYEQYF.

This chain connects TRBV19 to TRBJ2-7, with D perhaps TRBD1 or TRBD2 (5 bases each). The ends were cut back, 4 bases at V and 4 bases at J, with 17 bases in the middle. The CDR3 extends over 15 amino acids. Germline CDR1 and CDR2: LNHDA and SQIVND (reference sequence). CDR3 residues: CASSTRTGKGYEQYF. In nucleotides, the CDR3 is TGTGCCAGTAGTACAAGGACTGGGAAGGGGTACGAGCAGTACTTC. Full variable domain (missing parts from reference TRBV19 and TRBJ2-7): DGGITQSPKYLFRKEGQNVTLSCEQNLNHDAMYWYRQDPGQGLRLIYYSQIVNDFQKGDIAEGYSVSREKKESFPLTVTSAQKNPTAFYLCASSTRTGKGYEQYFGPGTRLTVT.

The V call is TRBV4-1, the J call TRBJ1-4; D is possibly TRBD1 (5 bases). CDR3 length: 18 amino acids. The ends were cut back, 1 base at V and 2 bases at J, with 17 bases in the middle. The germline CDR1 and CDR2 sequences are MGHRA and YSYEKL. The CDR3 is CASSQGGGRGTTNEKLFF. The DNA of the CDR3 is TGCGCCAGCAGCCAAGGTGGAGGGCGCGGGACCACTAATGAAAAACTGTTTTTT.

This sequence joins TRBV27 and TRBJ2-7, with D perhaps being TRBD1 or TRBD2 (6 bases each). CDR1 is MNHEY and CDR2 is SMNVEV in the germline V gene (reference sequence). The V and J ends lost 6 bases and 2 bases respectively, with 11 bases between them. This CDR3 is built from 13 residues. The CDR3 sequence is CASSSRGPYEQYF. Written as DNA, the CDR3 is TGTGCCAGCAGCTCTCGGGGGCCCTACGAGCAGTACTTC.

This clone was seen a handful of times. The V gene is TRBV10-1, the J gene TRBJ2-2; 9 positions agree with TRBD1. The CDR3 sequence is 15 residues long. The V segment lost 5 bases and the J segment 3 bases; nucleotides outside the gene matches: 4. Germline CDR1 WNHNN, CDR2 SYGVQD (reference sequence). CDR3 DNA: TGCGCCAGCAGTAGGACAGGGGCGGACACCGGGGAGCTGTTTTTT. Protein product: CASSRTGADTGELFF.

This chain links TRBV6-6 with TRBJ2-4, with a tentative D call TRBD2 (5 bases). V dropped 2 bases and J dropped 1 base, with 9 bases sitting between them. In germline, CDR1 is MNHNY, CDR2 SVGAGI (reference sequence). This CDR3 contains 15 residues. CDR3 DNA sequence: TGTGCCAGCAGTTACCAAGGCGGGGCCAAAAACATTCAGTACTTC. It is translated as CASSYQGGAKNIQYF.

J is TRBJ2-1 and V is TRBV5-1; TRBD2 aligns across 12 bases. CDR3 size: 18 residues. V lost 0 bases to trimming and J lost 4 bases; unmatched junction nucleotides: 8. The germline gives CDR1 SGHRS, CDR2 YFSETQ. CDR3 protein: CASSLGLAGVPGYNEQFF. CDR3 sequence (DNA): TGCGCCAGCAGCTTGGGACTAGCGGGGGTCCCGGGATACAATGAGCAGTTCTTC.

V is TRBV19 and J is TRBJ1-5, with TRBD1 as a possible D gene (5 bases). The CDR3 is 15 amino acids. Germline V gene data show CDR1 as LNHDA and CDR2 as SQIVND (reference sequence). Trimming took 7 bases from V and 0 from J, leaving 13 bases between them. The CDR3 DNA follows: TGTGCCAGTACCCTTACAGGTAGTAGCAATCAGCCCCAGCATTTT. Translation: CASTLTGSSNQPQHF.

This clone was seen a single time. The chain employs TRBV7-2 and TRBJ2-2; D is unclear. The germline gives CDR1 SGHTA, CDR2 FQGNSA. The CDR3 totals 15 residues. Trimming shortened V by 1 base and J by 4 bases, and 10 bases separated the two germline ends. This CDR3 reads CASSLVGRSTGELFF. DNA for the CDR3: TGTGCCAGCAGCTTAGTTGGAAGGAGCACCGGGGAGCTGTTTTTT.

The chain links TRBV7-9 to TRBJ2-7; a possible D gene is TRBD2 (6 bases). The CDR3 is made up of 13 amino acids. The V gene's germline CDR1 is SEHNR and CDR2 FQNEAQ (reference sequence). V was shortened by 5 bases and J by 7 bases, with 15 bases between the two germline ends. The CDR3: CASSRGTLGEQYF. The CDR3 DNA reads TGTGCCAGCAGCCGGGGGACTCTAGGGGAGCAGTACTTC.

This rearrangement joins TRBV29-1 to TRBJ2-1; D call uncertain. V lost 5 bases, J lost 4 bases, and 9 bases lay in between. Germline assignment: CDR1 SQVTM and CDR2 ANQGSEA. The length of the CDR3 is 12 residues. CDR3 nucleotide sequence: TGCAGCGTTCGGGTGGGATACAATGAGCAGTTCTTC. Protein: CSVRVGYNEQFF.

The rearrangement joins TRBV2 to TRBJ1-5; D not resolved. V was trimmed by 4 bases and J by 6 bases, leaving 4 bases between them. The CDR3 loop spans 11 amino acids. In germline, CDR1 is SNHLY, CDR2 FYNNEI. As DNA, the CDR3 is TGTGCCAGCAGTGTGAGTCAGCCCCAGCATTTT. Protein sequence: CASSVSQPQHF.

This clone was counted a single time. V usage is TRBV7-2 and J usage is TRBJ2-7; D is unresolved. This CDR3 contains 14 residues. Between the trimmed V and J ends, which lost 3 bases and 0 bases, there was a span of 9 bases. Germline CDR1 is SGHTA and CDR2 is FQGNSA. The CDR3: CASSLDPSSYEQYF. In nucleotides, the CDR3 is TGTGCCAGCAGCTTGGACCCTTCCTCCTACGAGCAGTACTTC.

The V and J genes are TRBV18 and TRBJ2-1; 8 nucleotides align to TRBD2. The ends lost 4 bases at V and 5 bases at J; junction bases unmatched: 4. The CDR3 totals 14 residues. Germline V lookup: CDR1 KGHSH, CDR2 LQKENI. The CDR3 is CASSQAGAHNEQFF. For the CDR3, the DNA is TGTGCCAGCTCACAAGCGGGGGCGCACAATGAGCAGTTCTTC.

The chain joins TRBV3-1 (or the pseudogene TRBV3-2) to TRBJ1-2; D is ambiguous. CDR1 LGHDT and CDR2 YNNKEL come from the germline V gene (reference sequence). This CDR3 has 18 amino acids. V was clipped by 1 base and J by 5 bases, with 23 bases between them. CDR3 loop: CASSQVLGIMATKYGYTF. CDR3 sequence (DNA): TGTGCCAGCAGCCAAGTTCTCGGCATTATGGCGACAAAATATGGCTACACCTTC.

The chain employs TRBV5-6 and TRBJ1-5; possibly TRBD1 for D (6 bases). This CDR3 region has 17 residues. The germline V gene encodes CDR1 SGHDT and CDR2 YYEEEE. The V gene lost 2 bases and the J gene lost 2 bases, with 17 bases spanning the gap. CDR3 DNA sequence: TGTGCCAGCAGCTTCGCCCCAAGGGGGGACGGCAATCAGCCCCAGCATTTT. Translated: CASSFAPRGDGNQPQHF.

CDR3 in amino acids: CASRPGTAYGYTF. The CDR3 coding sequence is TGTGCCAGCAGACCCGGGACAGCATATGGCTACACCTTC. The chain combines TRBV7-2 with TRBJ1-2; 7 nucleotides align to TRBD1. In germline, CDR1 is SGHTA, CDR2 FQGNSA. The CDR3 is 13 residues long. The V segment lost 6 bases and the J segment 5 bases; nucleotides outside the gene matches: 6.

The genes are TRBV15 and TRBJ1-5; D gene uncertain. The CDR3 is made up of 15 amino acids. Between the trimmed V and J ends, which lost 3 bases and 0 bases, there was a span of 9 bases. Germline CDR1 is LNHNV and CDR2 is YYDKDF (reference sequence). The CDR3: CATSRESRSNQPQHF. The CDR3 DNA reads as TGTGCCACCAGCAGGGAATCCCGTAGCAATCAGCCCCAGCATTTT.

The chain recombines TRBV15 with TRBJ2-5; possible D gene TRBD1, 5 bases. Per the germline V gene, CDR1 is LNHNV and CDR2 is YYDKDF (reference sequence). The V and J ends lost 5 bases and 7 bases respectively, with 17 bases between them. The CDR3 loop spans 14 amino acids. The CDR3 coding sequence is TGTGCCACCAGCGACATGGGGCTAGGCGGGACCCAGTACTTC. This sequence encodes CATSDMGLGGTQYF. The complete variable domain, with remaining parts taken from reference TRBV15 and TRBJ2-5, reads DAMVIQNPRYQVTQFGKPVTLSCSQTLNHNVMYWYQQKSSQAPKLLFHYYDKDFNNEADTPDNFQSRRPNTSFCFLDIRSPGLGDTAMYLCATSDMGLGGTQYFGPGTRLLVL.

CDR3 sequence reads: CASSLSGDSGANVLTF. CDR3 sequence (DNA): TGTGCCAGCAGCTTAAGTGGGGATTCAGGGGCCAACGTCCTGACTTTC. The rearrangement joins TRBV7-2 to TRBJ2-6; D unclear. Germline lookup yields CDR1 SGHTA and CDR2 FQGNSA. The CDR3 is made up of 16 amino acids. Between the trimmed V and J ends, which lost 2 bases and 4 bases, there was a span of 12 bases.

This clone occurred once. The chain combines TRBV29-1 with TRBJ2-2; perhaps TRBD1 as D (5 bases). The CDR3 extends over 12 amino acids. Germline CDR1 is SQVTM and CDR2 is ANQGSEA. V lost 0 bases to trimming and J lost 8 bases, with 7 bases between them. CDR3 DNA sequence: TGCAGCGTTGAAGAGGGGCGAGGGGAGCTGTTTTTT. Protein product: CSVEEGRGELFF.

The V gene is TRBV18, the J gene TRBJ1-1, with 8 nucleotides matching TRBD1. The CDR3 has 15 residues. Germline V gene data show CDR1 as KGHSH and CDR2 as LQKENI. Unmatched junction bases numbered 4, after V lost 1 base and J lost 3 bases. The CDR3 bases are TGTGCCAGCTCACCACGACAGGGGACGGACACTGAAGCTTTCTTT. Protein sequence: CASSPRQGTDTEAFF.

CDR3 loop: CASSHRDEISYEQYF. The CDR3 region has the DNA TGTGCCAGCAGCCACCGGGACGAAATCTCCTACGAGCAGTACTTC. The J gene is TRBJ2-7, the V gene TRBV7-2; TRBD1 or TRBD2 may be the D gene (5 bases each). V lost 5 bases to trimming and J lost 0 bases, with 14 bases between them. The CDR3 has 15 amino acids. From germline, CDR1 is SGHTA and CDR2 FQGNSA.

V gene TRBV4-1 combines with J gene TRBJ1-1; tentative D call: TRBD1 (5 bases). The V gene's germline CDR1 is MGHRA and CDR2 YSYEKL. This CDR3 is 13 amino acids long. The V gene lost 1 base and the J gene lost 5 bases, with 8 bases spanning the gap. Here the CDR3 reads CASSQVGGTEAFF. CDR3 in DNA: TGCGCCAGCAGCCAAGTGGGGGGAACTGAAGCTTTCTTT.

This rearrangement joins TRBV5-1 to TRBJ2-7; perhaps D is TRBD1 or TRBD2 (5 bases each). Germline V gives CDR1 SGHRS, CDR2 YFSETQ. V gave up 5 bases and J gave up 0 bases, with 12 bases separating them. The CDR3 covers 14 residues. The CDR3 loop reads CASRTGTDSYEQYF. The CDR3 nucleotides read TGCGCCAGCAGGACCGGGACCGACTCCTACGAGCAGTACTTC.

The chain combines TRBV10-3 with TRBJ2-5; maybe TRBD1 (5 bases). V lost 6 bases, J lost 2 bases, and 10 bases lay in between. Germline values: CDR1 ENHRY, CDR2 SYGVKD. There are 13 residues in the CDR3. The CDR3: CAIRGRTQETQYF. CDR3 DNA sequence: TGTGCCATCAGGGGGCGGACACAAGAGACCCAGTACTTC.

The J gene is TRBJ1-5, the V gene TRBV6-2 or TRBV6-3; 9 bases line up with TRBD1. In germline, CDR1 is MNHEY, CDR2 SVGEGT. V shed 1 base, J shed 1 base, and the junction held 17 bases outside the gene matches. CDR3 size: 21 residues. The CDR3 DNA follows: TGTGCCAGCAGTTACTTCCACCGGGACAGGGTAATAATTTCCAGCAATCAGCCCCAGCATTTT. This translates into CASSYFHRDRVIISSNQPQHF.

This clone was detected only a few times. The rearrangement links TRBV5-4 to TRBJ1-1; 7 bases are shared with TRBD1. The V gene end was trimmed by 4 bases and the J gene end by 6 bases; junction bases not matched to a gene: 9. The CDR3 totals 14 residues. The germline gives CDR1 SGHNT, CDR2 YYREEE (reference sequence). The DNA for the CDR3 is TGTGCCAGCAGCCCCCACAGGGGCCAGGCTGAAGCTTTCTTT. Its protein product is CASSPHRGQAEAFF. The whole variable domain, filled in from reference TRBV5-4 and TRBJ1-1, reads ETGVTQSPTHLIKTRGQQVTLRCSSQSGHNTVSWYQQALGQGPQFIFQYYREEENGRGNFPPRFSGLQFPNYSSELNVNALELDDSALYLCASSPHRGQAEAFFGQGTRLTVV.

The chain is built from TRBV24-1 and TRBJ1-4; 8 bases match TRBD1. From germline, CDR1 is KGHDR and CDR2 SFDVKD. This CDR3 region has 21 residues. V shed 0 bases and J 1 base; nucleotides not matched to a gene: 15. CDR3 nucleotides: TGTGCCACCAGTGATTTGACTAAGACAGGGGAAATTCCTGAAACTAATGAAAAACTGTTTTTT. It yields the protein CATSDLTKTGEIPETNEKLFF.